Below are 18 T cell receptor beta chains sequenced from a single sample in a study of blood T cell repertoires in COVID-19. Sequencing was performed with immunoSEQ multiplex PCR; in TCRdb, only in-frame clones are kept and a portion is missing. Of some 75,000 clones listed, 70% to 90% were seen once; the top ten hold about 6.5%. Sequenced sample: peripheral blood. These TCRs come from a man at least 80 years old with COVID-19, enrolled during active disease.

The V call is TRBV9, the J call TRBJ1-2, with D unclear. Germline V gene data show CDR1 as SGDLS and CDR2 as YYNGEE. With 0 bases removed from V and 5 bases from J, the gap between germline ends came to 8 bases. This CDR3 is 13 amino acids long. CDR3: CASSVVSEYGYTF. CDR3 in DNA: TGTGCCAGCAGCGTAGTGAGCGAGTATGGCTACACCTTC.

V is TRBV10-1 and J is TRBJ1-1; a weak D match, TRBD1 (6 bases). The CDR3 is 13 amino acids. V dropped 6 bases and J dropped 5 bases, with 13 bases sitting between them. Per the germline V gene, CDR1 is WNHNN and CDR2 is SYGVQD (reference sequence). The DNA for the CDR3 is TGCGCCAGCAGGGAAAGGGGGTATACTGAAGCTTTCTTT. Translating gives CASRERGYTEAFF.

This clone was seen only once. The chain has TRBV18 and TRBJ1-1; TRBD1 matches at 7 bases. Trimming removed 2 bases from V and 6 bases from J; junction bases left unmatched: 12. CDR1 is KGHSH, CDR2 LQKENI, per germline. The CDR3 consists of 16 residues. The DNA for the CDR3 is TGTGCCAGCTCACCAAAGGACAGGCGACGTGGGGCTGAAGCTTTCTTT. This codes for CASSPKDRRRGAEAFF.

A few counts support this clone. V and J are TRBV5-4 and TRBJ1-6; TRBD1 matches 8 bases. This CDR3 spans 16 amino acids. The V gene's germline CDR1 is SGHNT and CDR2 YYREEE (reference sequence). Germline trimming cut 3 bases from V and 8 bases from J; bases unmatched to any gene: 10. The CDR3 here is CASSSTGGRGDSPLHF. As DNA, the CDR3 is TGTGCCAGCAGCTCCACAGGGGGGCGCGGGGATTCACCCCTCCACTTT.

This clone came up many times. The V gene is TRBV7-9, the J gene TRBJ2-2; TRBD1 agrees at 7 bases. V lost 2 bases to trimming and J lost 2 bases; unmatched junction nucleotides: 5. The CDR3 extends over 16 amino acids. Germline assignment: CDR1 SEHNR and CDR2 FQNEAQ (reference sequence). The CDR3 region has the DNA TGTGCCAGCAGCTTAAGGGCAGGGGGAAACACCGGGGAGCTGTTTTTT. Translated: CASSLRAGGNTGELFF.

This chain connects TRBV6-5 to TRBJ2-5; TRBD1 agrees at 8 bases. V gave up 6 bases and J gave up 2 bases; unmatched junction bases: 5. The CDR3 length is 14 residues. In germline, CDR1 is MNHEY, CDR2 SVGAGI. The CDR3 protein is CASSGQGQQETQYF. The CDR3 DNA reads TGTGCCAGCAGCGGACAGGGTCAGCAAGAGACCCAGTACTTC.

This chain links TRBV3-1 (or the pseudogene TRBV3-2) with TRBJ2-1, with 8 bases matching TRBD2. The CDR3 spans 15 residues. The junction had 7 bases not matched to a gene; V was cut back by 6 bases and J by 3 bases. Per germline, CDR1 LGHDT and CDR2 YNNKEL (reference sequence). This chain's CDR3 is CASSSPGLGYNEQFF. DNA of the CDR3: TGTGCCAGCAGTTCCCCGGGACTAGGCTACAATGAGCAGTTCTTC.

The chain couples TRBV4-1 to TRBJ1-2; TRBD1 might be the D (5 bases). The V gene lost 0 bases and the J gene lost 4 bases, with 9 bases spanning the gap. The germline V gene encodes CDR1 MGHRA and CDR2 YSYEKL. The CDR3 spans 14 residues. The DNA of the CDR3 is TGCGCCAGCAGCCAAGATTATCAGGGCTATGGCTACACCTTC. It codes for CASSQDYQGYGYTF.

Only a few counts were recorded for this clone. CDR3: CASGVPGQGAGYGYTF. CDR3 in DNA: TGCGCCAGCGGAGTCCCGGGACAGGGGGCGGGTTATGGCTACACCTTC. The genes are TRBV23-1 and TRBJ1-2; 12 nucleotides align to TRBD1. TRBV23-1 is known as an ORF, though its function is uncertain. V lost 8 bases and J lost 5; bases outside the gene matches: 12. There are 16 residues in the CDR3.

CDR3 bases: TGTGCCAGCAGCCCGAGGGGGGGGACCCAGTACTTC. Amino acids: CASSPRGGTQYF. The rearrangement joins TRBV9 to TRBJ2-5; tentative D call: TRBD2 (7 bases). Trimming left V 4 bases short and J 7 bases short, with 11 bases between. Germline V gives CDR1 SGDLS, CDR2 YYNGEE. CDR3 length: 12 residues.

The chain carries TRBV14 and TRBJ2-2, with D maybe TRBD2 (6 bases). Trimming took off 3 bases at V and 4 bases at J, with 15 bases between the two ends. Germline CDR1 is SGHDN and CDR2 is FVKESK. The CDR3 has 16 amino acids. The CDR3, as DNA: TGTGCCAGCAGCCAGGTGGGGGGATTAGTCACCGGGGAGCTGTTTTTT. Protein sequence: CASSQVGGLVTGELFF.

The rearrangement joins TRBV3-1 (or the pseudogene TRBV3-2) to TRBJ1-3; 7 bases line up with TRBD1. CDR1 and CDR2 (germline): LGHDT, YNNKEL (reference sequence). The ends lost 5 bases at V and 2 bases at J; junction bases unmatched: 0. The CDR3 extends over 13 amino acids. CDR3: CASSGTAGNTIYF. The CDR3 nucleotides are TGTGCCAGCAGCGGGACAGCTGGAAACACCATATATTTT.

The chain uses TRBV29-1 and TRBJ2-5; no definite D call. This CDR3 region has 13 residues. Germline V gene sequence: CDR1 SQVTM, CDR2 ANQGSEA. V dropped 7 bases and J dropped 2 bases, with 14 bases sitting between them. DNA of the CDR3: TGCAGCGGAGGTTCTCCACCTCAAGAGACCCAGTACTTC. It translates to CSGGSPPQETQYF.

The gene calls are TRBV2 and TRBJ1-2; D may be TRBD1 (5 bases). The CDR3 contains 13 residues. The germline CDR1 and CDR2 sequences are SNHLY and FYNNEI. The V end lost 4 bases, the J end lost 3 bases, and 9 bases lay between the germline ends. CDR3 loop: CASSADMYYGYTF. The CDR3 DNA reads as TGTGCCAGCAGTGCGGACATGTACTATGGCTACACCTTC.

The chain has TRBV7-8 and TRBJ2-3; the match to TRBD2 covers 16 bases. The trim removed 3 bases at V and 14 bases at J, leaving 5 bases unmatched. This CDR3 is 14 amino acids long. Germline loops: CDR1 SGHVS, CDR2 FQNEAQ. CDR3 in DNA: TGTGCCAGCAGCTTGGGGACTAGCGGGGGGGCCGCGTATTTT. Protein: CASSLGTSGGAAYF.

V and J are TRBV18 and TRBJ1-2; D is undetermined. The CDR3 is made up of 12 amino acids. V lost 5 bases and J lost 6, with 10 bases in between. CDR1 and CDR2 (germline): KGHSH, LQKENI. DNA for the CDR3: TGTGCCAGCTCATTTCAGGAAGATGGCTACACCTTC. Its translation is CASSFQEDGYTF.

CDR3 in amino acids: CASSEQRNSPLHF. The CDR3 DNA reads TGCGCCAGCAGTGAGCAGAGGAATTCACCCCTCCACTTT. The chain is built from TRBV10-1 and TRBJ1-6, with D unresolved. This CDR3 spans 13 amino acids. The germline V and J ends were trimmed by 2 bases and 7 bases, with 6 bases remaining between them. CDR1 WNHNN and CDR2 SYGVQD come from the germline V gene (reference sequence).

The chain recombines TRBV19 with TRBJ1-1, with D hard to call. V gave up 4 bases and J gave up 5 bases, with 8 bases separating them. This CDR3 is built from 12 residues. The germline gives CDR1 LNHDA, CDR2 SQIVND (reference sequence). CDR3 in DNA: TGTGCCAGTAGTACTAGCCCGACTGAAGCTTTCTTT. Its protein product is CASSTSPTEAFF.